The 10 T cell receptor beta chains in this list originate from one sample, sequenced in a study of CD8+CD57+ T cells in acquired aplastic anemia. Genomic DNA was employed as the template in profiling TCR beta VDJ and CDR3. TCRdb reprocessed the reads with MiXCR, giving one entry per CDR3 protein. Found here are some 82,000 distinct CDR3 sequences, less than 60% of them singletons; the top ten hold roughly 70%. Material: sorted CD4+, CD8+, or CD8+CD57+ T cells (not recorded which) from PBMCs. The origin of the receptors is a human donor in good health, serving as a control.

This clonotype was seen ten or more times. The rearrangement joins TRBV6-5 to TRBJ1-5; no clear D. The CDR3 loop spans 13 amino acids. V gave up 3 bases and J gave up 6 bases, with 9 bases separating them. Germline V lookup: CDR1 MNHEY, CDR2 SVGAGI. Here the CDR3 DNA reads TGTGCCAGCAGTTATCCCGTCGGTCAGCCCCAGCATTTT. It specifies CASSYPVGQPQHF.

The chain carries TRBV2 and TRBJ1-5, with D possibly TRBD1 on 6 matching bases. Trimming removed 4 bases from V and 2 bases from J, with 9 bases in between. The CDR3 length is 14 residues. CDR1 SNHLY and CDR2 FYNNEI come from the germline V gene. CDR3 DNA sequence: TGTGCCAGCAGTGCTCGGACAGGCAATCAGCCCCAGCATTTT. Protein: CASSARTGNQPQHF.

This clonotype has a count of ten or more. The chain carries TRBV6-6 and TRBJ1-2, with D possibly being TRBD1 (5 bases). CDR3 length equals 13 residues. Germline-derived CDR1 and CDR2 are MNHNY and SVGAGI (reference sequence). Trimming stripped 2 bases from V and 5 bases from J, with 9 bases between. This CDR3 is CASSYAGTYGYTF. CDR3 nucleotides: TGTGCCAGCAGTTACGCCGGGACGTATGGCTACACCTTC.

This clonotype came up a few times. J is TRBJ2-2 and V is TRBV29-1; D may be TRBD1 (6 bases). The CDR3 covers 14 residues. Germline V gene data show CDR1 as SQVTM and CDR2 as ANQGSEA. Trimming left V 7 bases short and J 2 bases short, with 14 bases between. The CDR3 reads CSATGLGNTGELFF. In nucleotides, the CDR3 is TGCAGCGCCACAGGGTTGGGCAACACCGGGGAGCTGTTTTTT.

This clonotype has just one count. One base away lies a much larger clone, so this may be a sequencing read error. V gene TRBV20-1 combines with J gene TRBJ1-1; D may be TRBD1 (5 bases). CDR1 and CDR2 (germline): DFQATT, SNEGSKA (reference sequence). The V end was cut by 5 bases, the J end by 4 bases, with 11 bases between. This CDR3 region has 12 residues. The CDR3 DNA reads TGCAGTGCTCGGGGCCCCGGCACTGAAGCTTTCTTT. Translated, it gives CSARGPGTEAFF.

V gene TRBV27 combines with J gene TRBJ1-2, with 7 bases fitting TRBD1. Germline V gives CDR1 MNHEY, CDR2 SMNVEV (reference sequence). With V trimmed by 8 bases and J by 4 bases, 7 bases remained unmatched. The CDR3 is 13 residues long. The CDR3 spells CASRFPGGYGYTF. In DNA form, the CDR3 reads TGTGCCAGCCGATTCCCAGGGGGCTATGGCTACACCTTC.

This rearrangement joins TRBV5-1 to TRBJ2-3; D ambiguous. Per the germline V gene, CDR1 is SGHRS and CDR2 is YFSETQ. This CDR3 comprises 15 residues. V was trimmed by 0 bases and J by 0 bases, leaving 8 bases between them. CDR3 amino acids: CASSLGASSTDTQYF. CDR3 DNA: TGCGCCAGCAGCTTGGGTGCATCTAGCACAGATACGCAGTATTTT.

In its sample, this clonotype was seen many times. V usage is TRBV4-1 and J usage is TRBJ1-5, with a tentative D call TRBD1 (5 bases). V lost 2 bases and J 6 bases, leaving 11 bases between the germline ends. Germline CDR1 and CDR2: MGHRA and YSYEKL. There are 14 residues in the CDR3. CDR3 amino acids: CASSQQGGVQPQHF. The CDR3 DNA is TGCGCCAGCAGCCAACAGGGAGGAGTTCAGCCCCAGCATTTT.

The chain has TRBV2 and TRBJ2-7; 7 nucleotides match TRBD1. The CDR3 is 13 amino acids. V trimming: 5 bases; J trimming: 3 bases; junction bases outside the gene matches: 4. CDR1 is SNHLY, CDR2 FYNNEI, per germline. The chain's CDR3 is CASSWTGDYEQYF. The CDR3 DNA sequence: TGTGCCAGCAGTTGGACAGGTGACTACGAGCAGTACTTC.

V gene TRBV6-4 combines with J gene TRBJ2-3; 7 bases are shared with TRBD2. Germline V lookup: CDR1 MRHNA, CDR2 SNTAGT. The CDR3 consists of 15 residues. The J segment lost 6 bases and the V segment lost 6 bases, leaving 12 bases of the junction unmatched. CDR3 nucleotide sequence: TGTGCCAGCAGCGCAAACGCGGGAGTCGGGGATACGCAGTATTTT. Protein: CASSANAGVGDTQYF.